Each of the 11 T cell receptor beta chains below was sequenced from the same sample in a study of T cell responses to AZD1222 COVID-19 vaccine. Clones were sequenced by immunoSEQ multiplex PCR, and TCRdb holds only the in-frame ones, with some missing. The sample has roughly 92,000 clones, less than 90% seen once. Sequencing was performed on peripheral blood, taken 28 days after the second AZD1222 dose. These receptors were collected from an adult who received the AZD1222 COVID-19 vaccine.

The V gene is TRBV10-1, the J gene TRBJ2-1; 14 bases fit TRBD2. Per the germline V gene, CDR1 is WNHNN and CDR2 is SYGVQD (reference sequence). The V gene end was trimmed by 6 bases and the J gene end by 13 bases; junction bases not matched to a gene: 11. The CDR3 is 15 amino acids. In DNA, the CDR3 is TGCGCCAGCAGCCCGGGACTAGCGGGGGTCTCATCTCAGTTCTTC. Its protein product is CASSPGLAGVSSQFF.

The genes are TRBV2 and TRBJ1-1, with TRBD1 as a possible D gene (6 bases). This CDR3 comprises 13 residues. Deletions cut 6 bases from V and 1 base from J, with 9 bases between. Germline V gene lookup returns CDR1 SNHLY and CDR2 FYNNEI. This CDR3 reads CASRNRANTEAFF. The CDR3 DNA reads TGTGCCAGCAGAAACAGGGCGAACACTGAAGCTTTCTTT.

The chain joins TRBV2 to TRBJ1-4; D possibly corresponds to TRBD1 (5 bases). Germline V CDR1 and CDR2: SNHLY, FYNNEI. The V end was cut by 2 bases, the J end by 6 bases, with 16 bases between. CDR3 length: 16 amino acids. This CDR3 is CASSERRGSMDEKLFF. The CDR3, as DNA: TGTGCCAGCAGTGAAAGGCGGGGGTCGATGGATGAAAAACTGTTTTTT. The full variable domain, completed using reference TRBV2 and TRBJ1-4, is EPEVTQTPSHQVTQMGQEVILRCVPISNHLYFYWYRQILGQKVEFLVSFYNNEISEKSEIFDDQFSVERPDGSNFTLKIRSTKLEDSAMYFCASSERRGSMDEKLFFGSGTQLSVL.

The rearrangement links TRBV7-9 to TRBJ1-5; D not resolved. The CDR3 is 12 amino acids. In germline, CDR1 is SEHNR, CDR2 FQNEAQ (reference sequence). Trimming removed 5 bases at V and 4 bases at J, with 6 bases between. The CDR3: CASSGQNQPQHF. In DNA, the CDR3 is TGTGCCAGCAGCGGCCAGAATCAGCCCCAGCATTTT.

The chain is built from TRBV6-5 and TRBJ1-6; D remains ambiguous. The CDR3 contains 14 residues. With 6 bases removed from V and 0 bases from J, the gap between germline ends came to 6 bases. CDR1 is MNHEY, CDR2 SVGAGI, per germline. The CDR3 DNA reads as TGTGCCAGCAGCAAAAGCTCCTATAATTCACCCCTCCACTTT. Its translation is CASSKSSYNSPLHF.

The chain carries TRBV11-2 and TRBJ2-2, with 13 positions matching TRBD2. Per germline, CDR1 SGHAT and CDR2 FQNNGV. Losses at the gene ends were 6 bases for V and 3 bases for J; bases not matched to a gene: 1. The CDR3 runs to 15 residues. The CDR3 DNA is TGTGCCAGCAGAGGACTAGCGGGAGACACCGGGGAGCTGTTTTTT. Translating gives CASRGLAGDTGELFF.

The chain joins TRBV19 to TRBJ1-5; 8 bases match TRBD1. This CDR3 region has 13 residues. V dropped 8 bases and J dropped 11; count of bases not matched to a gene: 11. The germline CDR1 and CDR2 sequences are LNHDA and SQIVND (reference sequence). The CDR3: CASSGDRFESQHF. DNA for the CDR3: TGTGCCAGTTCAGGGGACAGGTTTGAGTCCCAGCATTTT.

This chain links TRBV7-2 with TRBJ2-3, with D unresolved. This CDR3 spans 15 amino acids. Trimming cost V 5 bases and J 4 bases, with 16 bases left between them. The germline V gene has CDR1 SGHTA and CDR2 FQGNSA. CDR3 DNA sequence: TGTGCCAGCAGCCACCCCCCGACGAGCTCAGATACGCAGTATTTT. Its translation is CASSHPPTSSDTQYF.

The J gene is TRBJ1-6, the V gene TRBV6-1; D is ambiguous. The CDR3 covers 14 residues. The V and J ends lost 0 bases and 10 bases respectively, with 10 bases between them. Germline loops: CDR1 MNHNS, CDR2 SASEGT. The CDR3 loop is CASSEAGQNSPLHF. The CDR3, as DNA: TGTGCCAGCAGTGAAGCTGGGCAGAACTCACCCCTCCACTTT.

CDR3 sequence reads: CASSYSGLAVTDTQYF. The CDR3 DNA follows: TGTGCCAGCAGTTACTCGGGACTAGCTGTCACAGATACGCAGTATTTT. The chain joins TRBV6-5 to TRBJ2-3; TRBD2 matches 9 bases. V was clipped by 0 bases and J by 2 bases; unmatched bases: 3. This CDR3 is 16 amino acids long. From germline, CDR1 is MNHEY and CDR2 SVGAGI.

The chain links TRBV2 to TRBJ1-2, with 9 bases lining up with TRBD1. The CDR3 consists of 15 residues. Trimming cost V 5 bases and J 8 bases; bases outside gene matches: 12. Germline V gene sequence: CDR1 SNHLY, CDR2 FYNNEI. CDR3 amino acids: CASSLSGQGDGGYTF. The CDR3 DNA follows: TGTGCCAGCAGTTTATCGGGACAGGGCGATGGCGGCTACACCTTC.